These T cell receptor beta chains were read from a single sample in a study of blood T cells in healthy people across ages. One entry per CDR3 protein, called by TCRdb with MiXCR from the 5' RACE reads. In the table there are 1.5 million or so distinct CDR3 sequences, 35% to 45% of which are singletons. The source material was blood. These receptors all stem from a woman between 18 and 29 years old in good health. The CDR3 runs from the conserved cysteine through the conserved F or W. A D gene is named only where the DNA matches it firmly. Some rows mark clone size as missing; the rest say once, few, many or name a class of expanded clone.

size: many; D: .; J: TRBJ2-1; V: TRBV12-3/TRBV12-4; CDR3: CASSLALAMMANEQFF; DNA: TGTGCCAGCAGTTTAGCGCTAGCCATGATGGCCAATGAGCAGTTCTTC
size: few; D: .; J: TRBJ2-3; V: TRBV20-1; CDR3: CSASPPWGTDTQYF; DNA: TGCAGTGCTAGTCCACCATGGGGCACAGATACGCAGTATTTT
size: few; D: TRBD2; J: TRBJ2-5; V: TRBV13; CDR3: CASSWITSDQETQYF; DNA: TGTGCCAGCAGCTGGATCACTAGCGACCAAGAGACCCAGTACTTC
size: few; D: TRBD2; J: TRBJ2-1; V: TRBV29-1; CDR3: CSARTSGSFGEQFF; DNA: TGCAGCGCACGGACTAGCGGGAGTTTTGGTGAGCAGTTCTTC
size: .; D: .; J: TRBJ1-2; V: TRBV20-1; CDR3: CSAQLGFRYGYTF; DNA: TGCAGTGCTCAGCTGGGGTTTCGCTATGGCTACACCTTC
size: .; D: TRBD2; J: TRBJ2-3; V: TRBV28; CDR3: CASTRLAGEGTDTQYF; DNA: TGTGCCAGCACCAGACTAGCGGGAGAGGGAACAGATACGCAGTATTTT
size: .; D: TRBD2; J: TRBJ2-7; V: TRBV18; CDR3: CASSPGTSGGPKFYEQYF; DNA: TGTGCCAGCTCGCCCGGGACTAGCGGGGGGCCAAAGTTCTACGAGCAGTACTTC
size: .; D: .; J: TRBJ1-2; V: TRBV6-1; CDR3: CASSEALQGVDYGYTF; DNA: TGTGCCAGCAGTGAAGCGCTGCAGGGCGTGGACTATGGCTACACCTTC
size: .; D: .; J: TRBJ1-1; V: TRBV7-9; CDR3: CASSSHWGMRDTEAFF; DNA: TGTGCCAGCAGCTCCCATTGGGGAATGCGAGACACTGAAGCTTTCTTT
size: .; D: .; J: TRBJ2-1; V: TRBV4-2; CDR3: CASSPDYSYNEQFF; DNA: TGTGCCAGCAGCCCGGATTACTCCTACAATGAGCAGTTCTTC
size: .; D: TRBD1; J: TRBJ1-2; V: TRBV5-1; CDR3: CASSWGDRAGYTF; DNA: TGCGCCAGCAGCTGGGGGGACAGGGCTGGCTACACCTTC
size: many; D: .; J: TRBJ2-1; V: TRBV4-3; CDR3: CASSQGGSSYNEQFF; DNA: TGTGCCAGCAGCCAGGGAGGAAGCTCCTACAATGAGCAGTTCTTC
size: .; D: TRBD2; J: TRBJ2-7; V: TRBV6-2/TRBV6-3; CDR3: CASRGSGIYEQYF; DNA: TGTGCCAGCAGGGGTAGCGGGATCTACGAGCAGTACTTC
size: .; D: .; J: TRBJ2-2; V: TRBV7-9; CDR3: CASSPRSRTGELFF; DNA: TGTGCCAGCAGCCCACGGAGTAGGACCGGGGAGCTGTTTTTT
size: few; D: TRBD2; J: TRBJ2-1; V: TRBV12-3/TRBV12-4; CDR3: CASSQTSVYEQFF; DNA: TGTGCCAGCAGTCAGACTAGCGTCTACGAGCAGTTCTTC
size: .; D: TRBD1; J: TRBJ2-1; V: TRBV10-3; CDR3: CAISERGQGYNEQFF; DNA: TGTGCCATCAGTGAGCGGGGACAGGGGTACAATGAGCAGTTCTTC
size: .; D: .; J: TRBJ1-1; V: TRBV3-1; CDR3: CASSQDWGSRGTEAFF; DNA: TGTGCCAGCAGCCAAGATTGGGGGTCCCGGGGAACTGAAGCTTTCTTT
size: .; D: .; J: TRBJ2-2; V: TRBV2; CDR3: CASGKGTGVGELFF; DNA: TGTGCCAGCGGAAAGGGAACGGGCGTCGGGGAGCTGTTTTTT
size: many; D: .; J: TRBJ2-1; V: TRBV6-5; CDR3: CASRVGHYNEQFF; DNA: TGTGCCAGCAGAGTGGGACATTACAATGAGCAGTTCTTC
size: few; D: .; J: TRBJ2-3; V: TRBV28; CDR3: CASSLKQAADTQYF; DNA: TGTGCCAGCAGTTTAAAACAAGCCGCAGATACGCAGTATTTT
size: few; D: .; J: TRBJ2-1; V: TRBV4-1; CDR3: CASSQPTESYNEQFF; DNA: TGCGCCAGCAGCCAGCCGACAGAAAGCTACAATGAGCAGTTCTTC
size: .; D: TRBD1; J: TRBJ1-1; V: TRBV10-3; CDR3: CAISDPDRVGTEAFF; DNA: TGTGCCATCAGTGATCCGGACAGGGTGGGAACTGAAGCTTTCTTT
size: .; D: .; J: TRBJ2-5; V: TRBV20-1; CDR3: CSASRPPNEQYF; DNA: TGCAGTGCTAGCCGCCCCCCCAATGAGCAGTACTTC
size: .; D: .; J: TRBJ2-7; V: TRBV12-3/TRBV12-4; CDR3: CASKPQNSYEQYF; DNA: TGTGCCAGCAAGCCACAAAACTCCTACGAGCAGTACTTC
size: few; D: .; J: TRBJ1-2; V: TRBV25-1; CDR3: CASSELGGSAYGYTF; DNA: TGTGCCAGCAGTGAATTGGGGGGCTCGGCCTATGGCTACACCTTC
size: .; D: .; J: TRBJ2-4; V: TRBV15; CDR3: CATSRDLARNIQYF; DNA: TGTGCCACCAGCAGAGATTTAGCCCGAAACATTCAGTACTTC
size: .; D: TRBD2; J: TRBJ2-3; V: TRBV27; CDR3: CASSLSPASGGTDTQYF; DNA: TGTGCCAGCAGTTTATCCCCAGCTAGCGGGGGAACAGATACGCAGTATTTT
size: few; D: .; J: TRBJ2-7; V: TRBV29-1; CDR3: CSVGRTYEQYF; DNA: TGCAGCGTGGGTCGGACCTACGAGCAGTACTTC